Listed here are 18 T cell receptor beta chains from one sample, sequenced in a study of T cells in localized non-small cell lung cancer. Sequencing used immunoSEQ multiplex PCR; TCRdb keeps in-frame clones, though not all of them. Of over 30,000 clones in the sample, around 73% are singletons; the top ten hold around 35%. The specimen comprised peripheral blood, sampled before any cancer treatment. These receptors all stem from a male donor at least 60 years old with stage II squamous cell lung carcinoma.

This chain joins TRBV5-1 and TRBJ2-7, with TRBD1 identical over 9 bases. Germline V gene lookup returns CDR1 SGHRS and CDR2 YFSETQ. After removal of 0 bases from V and 5 bases from J, the junction contained 3 bases not matched to a gene. CDR3 length: 14 residues. CDR3: CASSLGQGVHEQYF. The CDR3 coding sequence is TGCGCCAGCAGCTTGGGACAGGGGGTCCACGAGCAGTACTTC.

This chain uses TRBV19 with TRBJ2-1; TRBD2 might be the D (6 bases). The germline V and J ends were trimmed by 0 bases and 7 bases, with 10 bases remaining between them. CDR1 and CDR2 (germline): LNHDA, SQIVND (reference sequence). The CDR3 length is 14 residues. This chain's CDR3 is CASSIDGGGNEQFF. In DNA form, the CDR3 reads TGTGCCAGTAGTATAGATGGCGGAGGGAATGAGCAGTTCTTC.

The V call is TRBV11-2, the J call TRBJ2-1; a weak D match, TRBD2 (5 bases). CDR1 is SGHAT, CDR2 FQNNGV, per germline. Trimming pared 5 bases from V and 1 base from J, leaving 12 bases between. CDR3 size: 15 residues. The CDR3 is CASSPPGTSYNEQFF. CDR3 coding DNA: TGTGCCAGCAGCCCACCGGGAACATCCTACAATGAGCAGTTCTTC. The complete variable domain, with remaining parts taken from reference TRBV11-2 and TRBJ2-1, reads EAGVAQSPRYKIIEKRQSVAFWCNPISGHATLYWYQQILGQGPKLLIQFQNNGVVDDSQLPKDRFSAERLKGVDSTLKIQPAKLEDSAVYLCASSPPGTSYNEQFFGPGTRLTVL.

This clone is a singleton in its sample. The rearrangement uses TRBV10-3 and TRBJ2-6, with TRBD1 identical over 8 bases. The V gene's germline CDR1 is ENHRY and CDR2 SYGVKD. The CDR3 has 17 residues. V was pared by 5 bases and J by 4 bases, with 10 bases of the junction left unmatched. The CDR3 here is CAISPQGATWGANVLTF. The CDR3 DNA reads TGTGCCATCAGTCCCCAGGGGGCCACGTGGGGGGCCAACGTCCTGACTTTC.

J is TRBJ2-7 and V is TRBV10-3; D is undetermined. V shed 0 bases and J shed 0 bases, with 12 bases lying between them. Germline lookup yields CDR1 ENHRY and CDR2 SYGVKD. The CDR3 has 16 residues. Written as DNA, the CDR3 is TGTGCCATCAGTGAGTCGATGGCAGCCAGCTCCTACGAGCAGTACTTC. This codes for CAISESMAASSYEQYF.

This clone was picked up a small number of times. This chain connects TRBV2 to TRBJ1-2; 8 bases are a match to TRBD1. Germline V gene lookup returns CDR1 SNHLY and CDR2 FYNNEI. The V segment lost 5 bases and the J segment 4 bases; nucleotides outside the gene matches: 3. The CDR3 has 13 amino acids. This CDR3 reads CASSYTGGYGYTF. CDR3 sequence (DNA): TGTGCCAGCAGTTATACAGGGGGCTATGGCTACACCTTC.

The rearrangement joins TRBV5-6 to TRBJ2-1, with 12 nucleotides matching TRBD2. Per the germline V gene, CDR1 is SGHDT and CDR2 is YYEEEE. The CDR3 has 17 residues. J gave up 8 bases and V 3 bases, and 12 bases lay outside the gene matches. Here the CDR3 DNA reads TGTGCCAGCAGCTGGGAGGAGACTAGCGGGAGTAACGATGAGCAGTTCTTC. As protein: CASSWEETSGSNDEQFF. Together with reference TRBV5-6 and TRBJ2-1, the CDR3 gives the full variable domain: DAGVTQSPTHLIKTRGQQVTLRCSPKSGHDTVSWYQQALGQGPQFIFQYYEEEERQRGNFPDRFSGHQFPNYSSELNVNALLLGDSALYLCASSWEETSGSNDEQFFGPGTRLTVL.

This clone was seen more than once but under ten times. The DNA for the CDR3 is TGTGCCAGCAGCGTAGGTTCCGGTTGGGGGGGAAATGAGCAGTTCTTC. Its protein product is CASSVGSGWGGNEQFF. The V call is TRBV9, the J call TRBJ2-1; 7 nucleotides align to TRBD2. This CDR3 has 16 residues. CDR1 and CDR2 (germline): SGDLS, YYNGEE. The J segment lost 7 bases and the V segment lost 0 bases, leaving 10 bases of the junction unmatched. Supplemented by reference TRBV9 and TRBJ2-1, the full variable domain reads DSGVTQTPKHLITATGQRVTLRCSPRSGDLSVYWYQQSLDQGLQFLIQYYNGEERAKGNILERFSAQQFPDLHSELNLSSLELGDSALYFCASSVGSGWGGNEQFFGPGTRLTVL.

This clone showed up just a few times. This chain joins TRBV19 and TRBJ2-2; 8 bases agree with TRBD1. The trim removed 6 bases at V and 1 base at J, leaving 1 base unmatched. Looked up from germline, CDR1 is LNHDA and CDR2 is SQIVND (reference sequence). The CDR3 spans 14 residues. CDR3 sequence reads: CASRGTGNTGELFF. The CDR3 coding sequence is TGTGCCAGTAGAGGGACAGGGAACACCGGGGAGCTGTTTTTT.

The gene calls are TRBV11-2 and TRBJ1-1; D is ambiguous. The V end lost 2 bases, the J end lost 6 bases, and 13 bases lay between the germline ends. This CDR3 has 14 amino acids. Germline V lookup: CDR1 SGHAT, CDR2 FQNNGV. The CDR3 region has the DNA TGTGCCAGCAGCTTAATGGGTGGTTGGTCTGAAGCTTTCTTT. Protein product: CASSLMGGWSEAFF.

This chain uses TRBV5-6 with TRBJ2-7, with a tentative D call TRBD1 (5 bases). This CDR3 region has 14 residues. Germline V gene sequence: CDR1 SGHDT, CDR2 YYEEEE. The V end lost 4 bases, the J end lost 3 bases, and 14 bases lay between the germline ends. The CDR3 reads CASSRRQFIYEQYF. For the CDR3, the DNA is TGTGCCAGCAGCCGTAGACAGTTTATCTACGAGCAGTACTTC.

The chain carries TRBV11-2 and TRBJ2-7; TRBD2 matches at 8 bases. Germline V gene sequence: CDR1 SGHAT, CDR2 FQNNGV. V shed 6 bases, J shed 0 bases, and the junction held 4 bases outside the gene matches. The CDR3 covers 14 residues. The CDR3 DNA reads TGTGCCAGCAGATCAGGGACTAGCTCCTACGAGCAGTACTTC. It yields the protein CASRSGTSSYEQYF.

The chain carries TRBV29-1 and TRBJ1-1; D may be TRBD1 (5 bases). The CDR3 runs 14 residues. Trimming took 6 bases from V and 4 from J, leaving 18 bases between them. Germline CDR1 SQVTM, CDR2 ANQGSEA. CDR3 amino acids: CSVTTRGGVTEAFF. CDR3 DNA sequence: TGCAGCGTGACCACCCGGGGGGGGGTCACTGAAGCTTTCTTT.

The chain's CDR3 is CAWSVPRRKNEQYF. The DNA of the CDR3 is TGTGCCTGGAGTGTACCCCGGAGGAAGAACGAGCAGTACTTC. The rearrangement joins TRBV30 to TRBJ2-7; D may be TRBD2 (5 bases). The CDR3 has 14 residues. Trimming removed 0 bases at V and 5 bases at J, with 14 bases between. CDR1 GTSNPN and CDR2 SVGIG come from the germline V gene (reference sequence).

The genes are TRBV5-1 and TRBJ1-4, with D unclear. There are 15 residues in the CDR3. The V end was cut by 0 bases, the J end by 3 bases, with 9 bases between. The germline V gene encodes CDR1 SGHRS and CDR2 YFSETQ. The CDR3 DNA reads TGCGCCAGCAGCTTGGCGGAGGCGCCTAATGAAAAACTGTTTTTT. Encoded protein: CASSLAEAPNEKLFF.

The V gene is TRBV5-4, the J gene TRBJ1-2; D unresolved. Germline V CDR1 and CDR2: SGHNT, YYREEE (reference sequence). The V end was cut by 0 bases, the J end by 4 bases, with 7 bases between. This CDR3 spans 13 amino acids. CDR3 sequence reads: CASSLESAYGYTF. DNA of the CDR3: TGTGCCAGCAGCTTGGAATCTGCCTATGGCTACACCTTC.

This clone was picked up many times. J is TRBJ2-7 and V is TRBV5-1; tentatively, D is TRBD1 or TRBD2 (5 bases each). The CDR3 runs 15 residues. Germline CDR1 is SGHRS and CDR2 is YFSETQ. Trimming stripped 0 bases from V and 4 bases from J, with 14 bases between. In nucleotides, the CDR3 is TGCGCCAGCAGCTTGGCCGGGACGGAGTTATACGAGCAGTACTTC. Translated, it gives CASSLAGTELYEQYF. The full variable domain, its missing parts supplied by reference TRBV5-1 and TRBJ2-7, is KAGVTQTPRYLIKTRGQQVTLSCSPISGHRSVSWYQQTPGQGLQFLFEYFSETQRNKGNFPGRFSGRQFSNSRSEMNVSTLELGDSALYLCASSLAGTELYEQYFGPGTRLTVT.

The chain has TRBV28 and TRBJ1-2; D not resolved. Trimming took 6 bases from V and 2 from J, leaving 22 bases between them. CDR1 and CDR2 from the germline V gene are MDHEN and SYDVKM. The CDR3 runs to 17 residues. The CDR3: CASRSMGEKSENYGYTF. DNA for the CDR3: TGTGCCAGCAGGTCAATGGGAGAGAAGTCCGAAAACTATGGCTACACCTTC.